The rows below give T cell receptor beta chains drawn from one sample of a study of a mutant IDH1 vaccine in newly diagnosed glioma. Data came from immunoSEQ multiplex PCR; TCRdb stores just in-frame clones and leaves some out. The data show some 61,000 clones, 80% to 85% seen once. Their target antigens are unknown. Sequencing used PBMCs, obtained from a glioma patient whose treatment included an IDH1 peptide vaccine. These receptors came from a man aged 18 to 29 with glioma. Each CDR3 is given with its conserved first and last residue. Size values are once, few and many counts, or a class for expanded clones, and some rows have none.

clone_size,v_call,j_call,cdr3_aa
.,TRBV4-2,TRBJ2-2,CASSRSGFTVDAGELFF
.,TRBV6-5,TRBJ1-3,CASSRQFSGNTIYF
.,TRBV6-5,TRBJ2-7,CASGTYEQYF
.,TRBV18,TRBJ1-4,CASSPSREKLFF
once,TRBV28,TRBJ2-7,CASSRPRYEQYF
.,TRBV4-3,TRBJ2-7,CASSQLADLSYEQYF
.,TRBV28,TRBJ1-1,CASSFSGEWRAFF
.,TRBV6-1,TRBJ2-1,CASTGTSGTRVEQFF
.,TRBV5-4,TRBJ1-1,CASSFALNTEAFF
.,TRBV30,TRBJ1-1,CAWGRGGSSSEAFF
.,TRBV27,TRBJ2-7,CASSLGTLYEQYF